This T cell receptor beta chain was identified in a study of T cells in Graves' hyperthyroidism and ophthalmopathy. Study results and limitations: Ophthalmopathy was separated from stable hyperthyroidism by a 13 V-J model.

The V and J ends lost 6 bases and 1 base, in that order; junction bases with no gene match: 6. Germline V gives CDR1 SNHLY, CDR2 FYNNEI. The CDR3 is made up of 15 amino acids. The table lists this clonotype with many counts. Its antigen is undetermined. It was RNA transcripts that yielded the amplified TCR beta CDR3 regions. A first-round RT-PCR of the TCR CDR3 used the HTBI primer set. TCRdb analysed the multiplex PCR reads with MiXCR anew, one entry per CDR3 protein. The data show about 690,000 distinct CDR3 sequences, roughly 17% seen once. When ophthalmopathy did not progress within 18 months, Graves' hyperthyroidism was considered stable.

The TCR originated in a man aged 50 to 60 with Graves' hyperthyroidism. The chain employs TRBV2 and TRBJ1-5, with 7 bases fitting TRBD1. Sequenced: blood. CDR3 nucleotides: TGTGCCAGCAGAGAGGGGGCCACAAGCAATCAGCCCCAGCATTTT. Translation: CASREGATSNQPQHF.